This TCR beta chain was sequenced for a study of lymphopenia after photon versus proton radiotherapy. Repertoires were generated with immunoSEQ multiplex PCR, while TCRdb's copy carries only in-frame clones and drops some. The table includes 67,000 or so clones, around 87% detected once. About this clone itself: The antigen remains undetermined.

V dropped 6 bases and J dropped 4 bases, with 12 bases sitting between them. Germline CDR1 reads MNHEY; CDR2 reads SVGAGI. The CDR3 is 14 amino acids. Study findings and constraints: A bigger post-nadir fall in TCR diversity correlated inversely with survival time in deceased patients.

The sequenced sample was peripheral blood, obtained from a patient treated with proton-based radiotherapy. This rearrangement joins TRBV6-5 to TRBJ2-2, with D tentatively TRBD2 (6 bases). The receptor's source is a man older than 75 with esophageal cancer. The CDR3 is CASSRGIGTGELFF. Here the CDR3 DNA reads TGTGCCAGCAGCCGCGGGATCGGCACCGGGGAGCTGTTTTTT.